This passage covers 2 T cell receptor beta chains from one sample sequenced in a study of blood T cell repertoires in COVID-19 (dated by TCRdb to 2020 to 2021). The receptor library was made with the immunoSEQ multiplex PCR assay. The clones in this table, taken by TCRdb from immuneACCESS, are in-frame only. Not every clone is retained; where verified, under half of the shortfall comes from an unresolved V gene, and the cause of the rest is unknown. Counted in this sample were under 250,000 clones; approximately 85% of them appeared once. The ten biggest clones cover over 7.5% of the sample. The sequenced material came from PBMCs or T cells enriched from blood (not recorded which). The receptors come from a woman in her forties or fifties with acute COVID-19.

This chain connects TRBV7-8 to TRBJ1-2, with 9 bases matching TRBD1. CDR3 length: 17 residues. Trimming took 4 bases from V and 0 from J; bases not matched to a gene: 9. Germline V gives CDR1 SGHVS, CDR2 FQNEAQ. This chain's CDR3 is CASSSTGGANPNYGYTF. The DNA for the CDR3 is TGTGCCAGCAGCTCAACAGGGGGCGCAAATCCTAACTATGGCTACACCTTC.

V gene TRBV29-1 combines with J gene TRBJ2-7, with 10 bases identical to TRBD1. J gave up 3 bases and V 6 bases, and 5 bases lay outside the gene matches. From germline, CDR1 is SQVTM and CDR2 ANQGSEA. The CDR3 has 13 amino acids. The CDR3 DNA sequence: TGCAGCGTGTCGGACAGGGGGATCTACGAGCAGTACTTC. Translation gives CSVSDRGIYEQYF.